One sample yielded the 25 T cell receptor beta chains listed below, sequenced in a study of CD8 T cells in Susac syndrome. cDNA came from 0.5 to 1 ug RNA primed by random hexamers. TCRdb fed the immunoSEQ multiplex PCR reads into MiXCR, producing one record per CDR3 protein. The repertoire includes approximately 150,000 distinct CDR3 sequences, approximately 95% of them detected once, and about 0.086% sits in the top ten. Sequenced material: CD4+ T cells from PBMCs. The receptor source for this set is a human donor with multiple sclerosis.

With regard to this clonotype: One junction end disagrees with the germline gene, perhaps due to a read error. The V call is TRBV29-1, the J call TRBJ2-2; TRBD2 might be the D (5 bases). Germline loops: CDR1 SQVTM, CDR2 ANQGSEA. The CDR3 runs 12 residues. The CDR3 protein is CTVTRDTGELFF. In DNA form, the CDR3 reads TGCACCGTTACTAGGGACACCGGGGAGCTGTTTTTT.

The chain links TRBV7-2 to TRBJ2-3; no clear D gene. This CDR3 has 14 residues. V lost 5 bases and J 6 bases, leaving 15 bases between the germline ends. Germline CDR1 SGHTA, CDR2 FQGNSA. The CDR3 DNA is TGTGCCAGCAGCCCATTTGGATGGGCGGATACGCAGTATTTT. Translating gives CASSPFGWADTQYF.

V and J are TRBV7-9 and TRBJ2-5; D call uncertain. Trimming took off 5 bases at V and 5 bases at J, with 9 bases between the two ends. This CDR3 contains 12 residues. The germline V gene encodes CDR1 SEHNR and CDR2 FQNEAQ (reference sequence). CDR3 protein: CASSPMRETQYF. CDR3 nucleotides: TGTGCCAGCAGCCCCATGAGGGAGACCCAGTACTTC.

The rearrangement joins TRBV30 to TRBJ2-2; either TRBD1 or TRBD2 may supply D (5 bases each). Trimming left V 2 bases short and J 6 bases short, with 16 bases between. Germline-derived CDR1 and CDR2 are GTSNPN and SVGIG (reference sequence). The CDR3 is made up of 15 amino acids. Here the CDR3 reads CAWSPPGAGSGELFF. The CDR3 nucleotides read TGTGCCTGGAGTCCACCCGGGGCAGGCTCCGGGGAGCTGTTTTTT. The whole variable domain, remainder taken from reference TRBV30 and TRBJ2-2, is SQTIHQWPATLVQPVGSPLSLECTVEGTSNPNLYWYRQAAGRGLQLLFYSVGIGQISSEVPQNLSASRPQDRQFILSSKKLLLSDSGFYLCAWSPPGAGSGELFFGEGSRLTVL.

The chain is built from TRBV6-6 and TRBJ1-1; maybe TRBD1 (5 bases). V dropped 10 bases and J dropped 4 bases, with 10 bases sitting between them. The CDR3 consists of 11 residues. Germline values: CDR1 MNHNY, CDR2 SVGAGI (reference sequence). In DNA form, the CDR3 reads TGTGCCACCCGACAGACCACTGAAGCTTTCTTT. It yields the protein CATRQTTEAFF.

The chain recombines TRBV25-1 with TRBJ1-1, with TRBD1 as a possible D gene (5 bases). CDR1 is MGHDK and CDR2 is SYGVNS in the germline V gene. V was shortened by 3 bases and J by 1 base, with 15 bases between the two germline ends. The CDR3 is made up of 16 amino acids. This CDR3 is CASSEAAGGANTEAFF. CDR3 DNA: TGTGCCAGCAGTGAGGCGGCCGGAGGGGCGAACACTGAAGCTTTCTTT.

The chain uses TRBV7-9 and TRBJ2-3; possibly TRBD1 for D (6 bases). CDR1 is SEHNR and CDR2 is FQNEAQ in the germline V gene (reference sequence). Trimming pared 11 bases from V and 5 bases from J, leaving 14 bases between. The CDR3 has 12 residues. The CDR3 is CAGTGSGDTQYF. Written as DNA, the CDR3 is TGTGCCGGCACAGGGAGTGGAGATACGCAGTATTTT.

In nucleotides, the CDR3 is TGTGCCAGCTCGTACCAGCAGGAGAATCAGCCCCAGCATTTT. Its translation is CASSYQQENQPQHF. The chain employs TRBV18 and TRBJ1-5; D gene ambiguous. The CDR3 runs to 14 residues. Trimming pared 6 bases from V and 4 bases from J, leaving 13 bases between. Per the germline V gene, CDR1 is KGHSH and CDR2 is LQKENI. Drawing the rest from reference TRBV18 and TRBJ1-5, the complete variable domain is NAGVMQNPRHLVRRRGQEARLRCSPMKGHSHVYWYRQLPEEGLKFMVYLQKENIIDESGMPKERFSAEFPKEGPSILRIQQVVRGDSAAYFCASSYQQENQPQHFGDGTRLSIL.

The chain recombines TRBV6-5 with TRBJ2-3, with 7 nucleotides matching TRBD1. This CDR3 is 15 amino acids long. Germline CDR1 reads MNHEY; CDR2 reads SVGAGI. The J segment lost 6 bases and the V segment lost 8 bases, leaving 14 bases of the junction unmatched. CDR3 in amino acids: CASGRQGSTVDTQYF. The CDR3 DNA reads as TGTGCCAGCGGACGACAGGGATCCACAGTGGATACGCAGTATTTT.

Only one count was recorded for this clonotype. The rearrangement links TRBV11-2 to TRBJ1-1; 8 bases line up with TRBD1. CDR3 length equals 13 residues. CDR1 SGHAT and CDR2 FQNNGV come from the germline V gene. Trimming cost V 3 bases and J 7 bases; bases outside gene matches: 4. CDR3 DNA: TGTGCCAGCAGCTTGGCAGGGGGCGGTGAAGCTTTCTTT. Its translation is CASSLAGGGEAFF.

Only one count was recorded for this clonotype. The rearrangement uses TRBV12-3 or TRBV12-4 and TRBJ1-4; the D is unclear. Trimming removed 1 base at V and 4 bases at J, with 7 bases between. The CDR3 runs to 14 residues. CDR3 in DNA: TGTGCCAGCAGTTTAGGGAGTGTTAATGAAAAACTGTTTTTT. Its protein product is CASSLGSVNEKLFF.

This clonotype was counted once. V gene TRBV20-1 combines with J gene TRBJ1-1, with no clear D. The CDR3 is 14 amino acids. Germline loops: CDR1 DFQATT, CDR2 SNEGSKA (reference sequence). Trimming stripped 1 base from V and 5 bases from J, with 14 bases between. The CDR3 spells CSARVFISNTEAFF. The CDR3 coding sequence is TGCAGTGCTAGAGTTTTTATCTCAAATACTGAAGCTTTCTTT.

The J gene is TRBJ2-1, the V gene TRBV20-1; 10 bases line up with TRBD2. CDR1 is DFQATT, CDR2 SNEGSKA, per germline (reference sequence). The CDR3 has 15 amino acids. Trimming removed 1 base from V and 4 bases from J; junction bases left unmatched: 4. The CDR3 is CSARGGLAAYNEQFF. CDR3 bases: TGCAGTGCTAGAGGAGGACTAGCGGCTTACAATGAGCAGTTCTTC.

The rearrangement joins TRBV15 to TRBJ2-2; 11 nucleotides match TRBD2. With 1 base clipped from V and 4 bases from J, the junction kept 8 bases outside the gene matches. Germline loops: CDR1 LNHNV, CDR2 YYDKDF (reference sequence). The CDR3 extends over 18 amino acids. CDR3 residues: CATSRAAMTSGVTGELFF. CDR3 coding DNA: TGTGCCACCAGCAGAGCCGCGATGACTAGCGGGGTCACCGGGGAGCTGTTTTTT. Full variable domain (outside the CDR3, taken from reference TRBV15 and TRBJ2-2): DAMVIQNPRYQVTQFGKPVTLSCSQTLNHNVMYWYQQKSSQAPKLLFHYYDKDFNNEADTPDNFQSRRPNTSFCFLDIRSPGLGDTAMYLCATSRAAMTSGVTGELFFGEGSRLTVL.

The chain employs TRBV6-1 and TRBJ2-4; 12 bases agree with TRBD2. CDR1 is MNHNS and CDR2 is SASEGT in the germline V gene. The CDR3 runs to 18 residues. Trimming at V came to 3 bases and at J to 8 bases, leaving 14 bases not matched to a gene. CDR3 region: CASSETSGSGGGRDIQYF. The CDR3 DNA reads as TGTGCCAGCAGTGAGACTAGCGGGAGCGGGGGAGGGAGAGACATTCAGTACTTC.

The chain joins TRBV29-1 to TRBJ2-1, with D unresolved. CDR3 length: 11 residues. Trimming cost V 7 bases and J 14 bases, with 18 bases left between them. The germline gives CDR1 SQVTM, CDR2 ANQGSEA. As DNA, the CDR3 is TGCAGCGGGAGTGTCTACCCCTCCGAGTTCTTC. It specifies CSGSVYPSEFF.

The chain links TRBV6-1 to TRBJ1-2, with a weak D call TRBD1 (6 bases). CDR1 and CDR2 from the germline V gene are MNHNS and SASEGT. V was trimmed by 10 bases and J by 7 bases, leaving 19 bases between them. The CDR3 sequence is 13 residues long. The CDR3 region has the DNA TGTGCCATCGAGGGGGTGAATCAAGCTGGCTACACCTTC. Translation gives CAIEGVNQAGYTF.

This chain connects TRBV2 to TRBJ2-4; tentatively, D is TRBD2 (5 bases). Germline V CDR1 and CDR2: SNHLY, FYNNEI. The CDR3 is made up of 14 amino acids. V was cut by 9 bases and J by 5 bases, with 17 bases left in between. The CDR3 reads CASFQSVGENIQYF. CDR3 bases: TGTGCCAGTTTTCAGTCTGTCGGGGAAAACATTCAGTACTTC.

The J gene is TRBJ1-1, the V gene TRBV12-3 or TRBV12-4; D remains ambiguous. The V end was cut by 5 bases, the J end by 7 bases, with 14 bases between. The CDR3 is 13 residues long. CDR3 DNA: TGTGCCAGCAGTCCCCGGCTGGAGGGTGAAGCTTTCTTT. It encodes CASSPRLEGEAFF.

J is TRBJ2-1 and V is TRBV5-1, with 7 bases matching TRBD2. Germline V gene lookup returns CDR1 SGHRS and CDR2 YFSETQ. There are 15 residues in the CDR3. Trimming cost V 4 bases and J 7 bases; bases outside gene matches: 11. The CDR3: CASSPRAGEGNEQFF. For the CDR3, the DNA is TGCGCCAGCAGCCCGAGGGCGGGAGAGGGAAATGAGCAGTTCTTC.

The chain employs TRBV5-1 and TRBJ1-1; D ambiguous. Germline CDR1 and CDR2: SGHRS and YFSETQ. The CDR3 has 13 amino acids. Deletions cut 0 bases from V and 4 bases from J, with 7 bases between. The CDR3 spells CASSLVGSTEAFF. The CDR3 nucleotides read TGCGCCAGCAGCTTGGTGGGGAGCACTGAAGCTTTCTTT.

V and J are TRBV25-1 and TRBJ1-1; D uncertain. From germline, CDR1 is MGHDK and CDR2 SYGVNS. V lost 0 bases and J 8 bases, leaving 10 bases between the germline ends. This CDR3 is 13 amino acids long. The CDR3 protein is CASSEYYSAEAFF. CDR3 DNA: TGTGCCAGCAGTGAATATTACTCAGCGGAAGCTTTCTTT.

The chain employs TRBV19 and TRBJ2-2; D ambiguous. CDR1 is LNHDA, CDR2 SQIVND, per germline (reference sequence). CDR3 length: 16 residues. Trimming shortened V by 10 bases and J by 5 bases, and 23 bases separated the two germline ends. This CDR3 reads CATKGGSAFLTGELFF. For the CDR3, the DNA is TGTGCCACGAAAGGCGGAAGTGCATTTTTGACCGGGGAGCTGTTTTTT.

The chain combines TRBV7-2 with TRBJ1-2, with a possible D match to TRBD1 (5 bases). Germline V gives CDR1 SGHTA, CDR2 FQGNSA. CDR3 length equals 13 residues. The germline V and J ends were trimmed by 2 bases and 6 bases, with 10 bases remaining between them. In nucleotides, the CDR3 is TGTGCCAGCAGCTTATGGGAGGGGAATGGCTACACCTTC. Translating gives CASSLWEGNGYTF. Variable domain in full (rest from reference TRBV7-2 and TRBJ1-2): GAGVSQSPSNKVTEKGKDVELRCDPISGHTALYWYRQSLGQGLEFLIYFQGNSAPDKSGLPSDRFSAERTGGSVSTLTIQRTQQEDSAVYLCASSLWEGNGYTFGSGTRLTVV.

The rearrangement joins TRBV5-1 to TRBJ2-7; TRBD1 matches 7 bases. CDR1 is SGHRS, CDR2 YFSETQ, per germline. The CDR3 sequence is 12 residues long. The J segment lost 6 bases and the V segment lost 4 bases, leaving 4 bases of the junction unmatched. The DNA for the CDR3 is TGCGCCAGCAGCCCCGGACAGGCCGAGCAGTACTTC. As protein: CASSPGQAEQYF.